The 14 T cell receptor beta chains below were found in one sample sequenced in a study of blood T cell repertoires in COVID-19 (dated by TCRdb to 2018 to 2021). Library preparation employed the immunoSEQ multiplex PCR assay. The source is immuneACCESS, and TCRdb retained only in-frame sequences with V and J called. Part of the clones is not carried over; for the studies checked, unresolved V genes explain less than half of this, and the remainder is unexplained. The sample table records about 160,000 clones; about four fifths of these occur just once. Less than 20% of the sample lies in the top ten. The sample comprised PBMCs or T cells enriched from blood (not recorded which). Receptors were obtained from a man between 60 and 75 years old who had recovered from COVID-19.

V usage is TRBV19 and J usage is TRBJ1-2, with a weak D call TRBD1 (6 bases). This CDR3 has 15 amino acids. V lost 1 base, J lost 4 bases, and 13 bases lay in between. The germline V gene encodes CDR1 LNHDA and CDR2 SQIVND (reference sequence). CDR3: CASSIGSGDAYGYTF. Written as DNA, the CDR3 is TGTGCCAGTAGTATAGGCTCAGGGGATGCCTATGGCTACACCTTC.

V and J are TRBV27 and TRBJ2-1; D ambiguous. Germline-derived CDR1 and CDR2 are MNHEY and SMNVEV (reference sequence). Trimming left V 3 bases short and J 4 bases short, with 7 bases between. The CDR3 totals 13 residues. DNA of the CDR3: TGTGCCAGCAGTTTTCGGCGGTACAATGAGCAGTTCTTC. It translates to CASSFRRYNEQFF.

V usage is TRBV6-5 and J usage is TRBJ1-4, with TRBD1 as a possible D gene (5 bases). Germline CDR1 reads MNHEY; CDR2 reads SVGAGI. This CDR3 comprises 13 residues. The ends were cut back, 6 bases at V and 13 bases at J, with 18 bases in the middle. CDR3: CASSPAGQKRLFF. DNA of the CDR3: TGTGCCAGCAGCCCCGCGGGGCAGAAGCGACTGTTTTTT.

The chain's CDR3 is CASSAPDREARHGYTF. The CDR3 DNA follows: TGTGCCAGCAGCGCCCCGGACAGGGAGGCCCGCCATGGCTACACCTTC. The rearrangement uses TRBV11-2 and TRBJ1-2; 8 bases align to TRBD1. The trim removed 5 bases at V and 6 bases at J, leaving 14 bases unmatched. CDR3 length equals 16 residues. Germline assignment: CDR1 SGHAT and CDR2 FQNNGV.

This clone has more than one count but fewer than ten. V and J are TRBV7-9 and TRBJ1-6; weak D call: TRBD1 (6 bases). This CDR3 has 13 residues. V lost 5 bases to trimming and J lost 13 bases, with 15 bases between them. Per the germline V gene, CDR1 is SEHNR and CDR2 is FQNEAQ (reference sequence). The CDR3 nucleotides read TGTGCCAGCAGCATCGGTGGTAGGGGGCCCCTCCACTTT. This translates into CASSIGGRGPLHF.

In this sample, this clone turned up a few times. V usage is TRBV28 and J usage is TRBJ1-5; 10 nucleotides match TRBD1. J lost 5 bases, V lost 5 bases, and 6 bases had no gene match. Germline V CDR1 and CDR2: MDHEN, SYDVKM. The CDR3 has 15 amino acids. The CDR3 sequence: CASSPPGQGHQPQHF. CDR3 bases: TGTGCCAGCAGTCCCCCGGGACAGGGGCATCAGCCCCAGCATTTT.

The J gene is TRBJ2-7, the V gene TRBV20-1; possibly TRBD2 for D (5 bases). Germline V gene lookup returns CDR1 DFQATT and CDR2 SNEGSKA (reference sequence). This CDR3 spans 12 amino acids. The germline V and J ends were trimmed by 3 bases and 6 bases, with 12 bases remaining between them. In DNA, the CDR3 is TGCAGTGCTAGTGGAGGTAGCGCCGAGCAGTACTTC. This translates into CSASGGSAEQYF.

This clone was observed once. V is TRBV10-3 and J is TRBJ1-5; no clear D. CDR1 and CDR2 (germline): ENHRY, SYGVKD. V lost 3 bases and J 7 bases, leaving 7 bases between the germline ends. The CDR3 length is 12 residues. The CDR3 DNA reads TGTGCCATCAGTGATGCGGGACAGCCCCAGCATTTT. It translates to CAISDAGQPQHF.

The V gene is TRBV5-4, the J gene TRBJ2-1; weak D call: TRBD2 (6 bases). V lost 0 bases and J lost 9, with 13 bases in between. This CDR3 is built from 14 residues. Germline V gives CDR1 SGHNT, CDR2 YYREEE (reference sequence). CDR3 protein: CASSLAEEGREQFF. The CDR3 DNA sequence: TGTGCCAGCAGCTTGGCCGAGGAGGGCCGTGAGCAGTTCTTC.

This rearrangement joins TRBV2 to TRBJ2-5, with 14 positions matching TRBD2. This CDR3 has 18 residues. V dropped 3 bases and J dropped 2; count of bases not matched to a gene: 8. Looked up from germline, CDR1 is SNHLY and CDR2 is FYNNEI. The CDR3, as DNA: TGTGCCAGCAGTGATGGACTAGCGGGGGGCTCCTCTCAAGAGACCCAGTACTTC. It encodes CASSDGLAGGSSQETQYF.

The V and J genes are TRBV9 and TRBJ1-5, with a weak D call TRBD1 (5 bases). The CDR3 runs to 14 residues. From germline, CDR1 is SGDLS and CDR2 YYNGEE. V lost 3 bases and J lost 9, with 16 bases in between. The CDR3 region is CASSGLPTAPPQHF. Here the CDR3 DNA reads TGTGCCAGCAGCGGGTTACCGACAGCCCCGCCCCAGCATTTT. The full variable domain, in which reference TRBV9 and TRBJ1-5 provide the parts outside the CDR3, is DSGVTQTPKHLITATGQRVTLRCSPRSGDLSVYWYQQSLDQGLQFLIQYYNGEERAKGNILERFSAQQFPDLHSELNLSSLELGDSALYFCASSGLPTAPPQHFGDGTRLSIL.

J is TRBJ1-4 and V is TRBV7-2; 8 nucleotides line up with TRBD1. The V gene's germline CDR1 is SGHTA and CDR2 FQGNSA. Trimming cost V 3 bases and J 5 bases; bases outside gene matches: 5. This CDR3 has 15 amino acids. The CDR3 nucleotides read TGTGCCAGCAGCTTCCCCCGGGACAGGAATGAAAAACTGTTTTTT. It encodes CASSFPRDRNEKLFF.

This clone was counted between two and nine times. The genes are TRBV15 and TRBJ1-1; possible D gene TRBD1, 6 bases. CDR1 LNHNV and CDR2 YYDKDF come from the germline V gene (reference sequence). The CDR3 extends over 17 amino acids. V dropped 0 bases and J dropped 0 bases, with 14 bases sitting between them. CDR3 residues: CATSRDYGTSLNTEAFF. The DNA for the CDR3 is TGTGCCACCAGCAGAGATTACGGGACATCTTTGAACACTGAAGCTTTCTTT.

The sample holds one count of this clone. The chain has TRBV5-4 and TRBJ2-7, with 7 bases lining up with TRBD1. The CDR3 contains 15 residues. With V trimmed by 2 bases and J by 3 bases, 8 bases remained unmatched. Germline V gene sequence: CDR1 SGHNT, CDR2 YYREEE (reference sequence). The CDR3 nucleotides are TGTGCCAGCAGCTTAGGGGGCCAGACGAACTACGAGCAGTACTTC. Amino acid sequence: CASSLGGQTNYEQYF.